These T cell receptor beta chains were read from a single sample in a study of blood T cells in healthy people across ages. MiXCR, run by TCRdb on the 5' RACE reads, gives a single entry per CDR3 protein. The sample gives over 700,000 distinct CDR3 sequences, about 55% of which show up once; approximately 41% is in the top ten. The sequenced sample was blood. Receptor source: a man older than 75 in good health. CDR3s include the opening cysteine and the closing phenylalanine or tryptophan. Fields, in order: V gene, D gene, J gene, clone size, CDR3 protein, CDR3 DNA. D genes are given only for firm matches. Not all rows give a size; the values are once, few, many and, for expanded clones, a class.

TRBV7-8,.,TRBJ2-7,few,CASSLATGVGYEQYF,TGTGCCAGCAGCTTGGCCACTGGGGTGGGCTACGAGCAGTACTTC
TRBV7-7,TRBD2,TRBJ2-5,few,CASSLAPQGGIQETQYF,TGTGCTAGCAGCTTAGCCCCCCAGGGAGGGATCCAAGAGACCCAGTACTTC
TRBV20-1,TRBD2,TRBJ2-3,.,CSARVTSGKHRYAYF,TGCAGTGCTAGAGTAACTAGCGGGAAGCACAGATACGCGTATTTT
TRBV6-1,TRBD1,TRBJ2-7,.,CASRDRRTAYEQYF,TGTGCCAGCAGGGACAGGCGCACCGCCTACGAGCAGTACTTC
TRBV11-1,.,TRBJ2-2,.,CASSLARPGSSGYRNTGELFF,TGTGCCAGCAGCTTAGCGAGGCCGGGGTCCAGCGGCTACAGGAACACCGGGGAGCTGTTTTTT
TRBV5-6,.,TRBJ2-6,.,CASSFILTSSGANVLTF,TGTGCCAGCAGCTTCATCCTCACTAGCTCTGGGGCCAACGTCCTGACTTTC
TRBV10-3,.,TRBJ2-7,few,CAISDSLLEQYF,TGTGCCATCAGTGATTCCCTTTTGGAGCAGTACTTC
TRBV11-1,.,TRBJ2-1,many,CASSLLQYNEQFF,TGTGCCAGCAGCTTACTCCAATACAATGAGCAGTTCTTC
TRBV7-8,.,TRBJ2-1,.,CASSGERGSYNEQFF,TGTGCCAGCAGCGGGGAGCGAGGCTCCTACAATGAGCAGTTCTTC
TRBV20-1,.,TRBJ1-6,few,CSASRDGNNSPLHF,TGCAGTGCTTCCCGGGACGGAAATAATTCACCCCTCCACTTT
TRBV7-9,TRBD2,TRBJ2-3,.,CASSAQRELHRYAYF,TGTGCCAGCAGCGCTCAGCGGGAGTTGCACAGATACGCGTATTTT
TRBV20-1,TRBD2,TRBJ2-7,.,CSADLGTSGLVEQYF,TGCAGTGCTGACCTAGGGACTAGCGGGTTGGTAGAGCAGTACTTC
TRBV7-9,TRBD2,TRBJ2-3,few,CASSRGLAGDTDTQYF,TGTGCCAGCAGCCGAGGACTAGCGGGAGACACAGATACGCAGTATTTT
TRBV29-1,.,TRBJ2-7,.,CSAGRTCEQYF,TGCAGCGCCGGACGGACCTGCGAGCAGTACTTC
TRBV12-3/TRBV12-4,TRBD2,TRBJ2-3,.,CASSEELLLAGGTQYF,TGTGCCAGCAGTGAGGAATTACTACTAGCGGGAGGAACGCAGTATTTT
TRBV5-6,.,TRBJ1-6,.,CASSFLGAYNSPLHF,TGTGCCAGCAGCTTTTTGGGCGCTTATAATTCACCCCTCCACTTT
TRBV12-5,TRBD2,TRBJ2-3,.,CASGLVLALGENRDAYF,TGTGCTAGTGGTTTGGTACTAGCGTTAGGGGAAAACAGAGACGCGTATTTT
TRBV20-1,TRBD2,TRBJ2-1,once,CSARPPAGTKYNEQFF,TGCAGTGCTAGACCCCCGGCCGGGACTAAATACAATGAGCAGTTCTTC
TRBV6-1,.,TRBJ1-6,few,CASSDGQEYSPLHF,TGTGCCAGCAGTGACGGCCAGGAATATTCACCCCTCCACTTT
TRBV5-1,.,TRBJ1-2,once,CASSLQEDYGYTF,TGCGCCAGCAGCTTACAGGAGGACTATGGCTACACCTTC
TRBV5-8,.,TRBJ2-3,.,CASSLGVVGRYAYF,TGTGCCAGCAGCTTGGGGGTTGTAGGCAGATACGCGTATTTT
TRBV6-5,TRBD1,TRBJ2-7,.,CASSDRVVNEQYF,TGTGCCAGCAGCGACAGGGTTGTGAACGAGCAGTACTTC
TRBV7-2,.,TRBJ2-1,few,CASRRTTGNGPNEQFF,TGTGCCAGCAGACGAACTACAGGGAATGGGCCCAATGAGCAGTTCTTC
TRBV7-9,TRBD2,TRBJ2-7,many,CASSLGLAGVGEQYF,TGTGCCAGCAGCTTGGGACTAGCGGGAGTGGGCGAGCAGTACTTC
TRBV19,TRBD1,TRBJ1-2,.,CASAPGQGALGYTF,TGTGCCAGTGCCCCGGGACAGGGGGCGCTTGGCTACACCTTC
TRBV5-1,TRBD2,TRBJ2-7,.,CASSADRASGRYEQYF,TGCGCCAGCAGCGCGGACAGGGCTAGCGGGAGGTACGAGCAGTACTTC
TRBV11-2,TRBD1,TRBJ2-5,.,CASSLDRGQGETQYF,TGTGCCAGCAGCTTAGATCGGGGACAGGGAGAGACCCAGTACTTC
TRBV7-2,.,TRBJ2-7,.,CASSLSELDSGYEQYF,TGTGCCAGCAGCTTAAGTGAACTAGACTCGGGATACGAGCAGTACTTC
TRBV5-1,.,TRBJ1-5,.,CASSLESGGKQPQHF,TGCGCCAGCAGCTTGGAGTCGGGGGGCAAACAGCCCCAGCATTTT
TRBV24-1,.,TRBJ2-1,once,CATSEAGASSYNEQFF,TGTGCCACCAGTGAGGCAGGGGCGAGCTCCTACAATGAGCAGTTCTTC
TRBV25-1,TRBD2,TRBJ2-1,.,CASTVSSGAFYNEQFF,TGTGCCAGCACCGTCTCTAGCGGGGCCTTCTACAATGAGCAGTTCTTC
TRBV5-1,.,TRBJ2-5,.,CASSPQDGTQYF,TGCGCCAGCAGCCCCCAGGATGGGACCCAGTACTTC
TRBV15,.,TRBJ1-2,.,CATGGDYGYTF,TGTGCCACCGGGGGGGACTATGGCTACACCTTC
TRBV10-3,.,TRBJ1-1,.,CAISESTGAGTEAFF,TGTGCCATCAGTGAGTCGACGGGGGCGGGCACTGAAGCTTTCTTT
TRBV10-3,.,TRBJ2-1,few,CAIGAIYNEQFF,TGTGCCATCGGGGCAATCTACAATGAGCAGTTCTTC
TRBV7-3,TRBD1,TRBJ2-2,.,CASSPAGTVTGELFF,TGTGCCAGCAGCCCTGCCGGGACAGTCACCGGGGAGCTGTTTTTT
TRBV4-2,.,TRBJ1-2,.,CASSQDFEGRGYTF,TGTGCCAGCAGCCAAGATTTCGAGGGCCGGGGCTACACCTTC
TRBV25-1,.,TRBJ2-1,.,CASRPLTGMKQFF,TGTGCCAGCAGACCACTAACAGGGATGAAGCAGTTCTTC
TRBV9,TRBD2,TRBJ2-1,many,CASSGILAGGNNEQFF,TGTGCCAGCAGCGGGATCCTAGCGGGAGGAAACAATGAGCAGTTCTTC
TRBV12-3/TRBV12-4,.,TRBJ2-1,.,CASSFRASLWNNEQFF,TGTGCCAGCAGTTTTAGGGCTAGCCTTTGGAACAATGAGCAGTTCTTC
TRBV28,TRBD1,TRBJ1-2,.,CASRREGASNYGYTF,TGTGCCAGCAGACGAGAGGGGGCTTCGAACTATGGCTACACCTTC
TRBV4-2,.,TRBJ2-7,few,CASSQEVGVPYEQYF,TGTGCCAGCAGCCAAGAAGTAGGCGTCCCCTACGAGCAGTACTTC
TRBV28,TRBD1,TRBJ1-2,.,CASNQQGGGYGYTF,TGTGCCAGCAACCAACAGGGGGGCGGCTATGGCTACACCTTC
TRBV7-2,TRBD2,TRBJ2-3,few,CASSLDAAGGTDTQYF,TGTGCCAGCAGCTTAGACGCGGCGGGAGGAACAGATACGCAGTATTTT
TRBV28,.,TRBJ2-7,.,CASSSDSPLGEQYF,TGTGCCAGCAGTTCGGACAGCCCCCTGGGGGAGCAGTACTTC
TRBV9,.,TRBJ1-1,.,CASSVGAGDNTEAFF,TGTGCCAGCAGCGTAGGCGCAGGCGACAACACTGAAGCTTTCTTT
TRBV27,.,TRBJ2-7,.,CASSPWKGYEQYF,TGTGCCAGCAGTCCATGGAAGGGCTACGAGCAGTACTTC